This is a list of T cell receptor beta chains from one sample in a study of preoperative IRX-2 immunotherapy in early breast cancer. This table comes from immunoSEQ multiplex PCR, and its TCRdb copy is limited to in-frame clones, with some not included. This table holds about 24,000 clones, 80% to 90% found once. The source material was tumor tissue, sampled after IRX-2 immunotherapy. The receptors were sampled from a human donor with breast cancer. Each CDR3 is given with its conserved first and last residue. A D gene is named only where the DNA matches it firmly. Not all rows give a size; the values are once, few, many and, for expanded clones, a class.

D,J,V,size,CDR3,DNA
TRBD1,TRBJ2-6,TRBV7-9,-,CASSFRDRLSGANVLTF,TGTGCCAGCAGCTTCAGGGACAGGCTCTCTGGGGCCAACGTCCTGACTTTC
-,TRBJ1-5,TRBV27,-,CASSYIGQPQHF,TGTGCCAGCAGCTATATAGGTCAGCCCCAGCATTTT
TRBD1,TRBJ2-2,TRBV5-4,-,CASSARGRQGSRTGELFF,TGTGCCAGCAGCGCGAGGGGTCGACAGGGGTCAAGGACCGGGGAGCTGTTTTTT
TRBD1,TRBJ1-2,TRBV28,-,CASILGGQGPYGYTF,TGTGCCAGCATCCTTGGAGGACAGGGACCCTATGGCTACACCTTC
TRBD2,TRBJ2-5,TRBV27,-,CAPTKRGEETQYF,TGTGCCCCTACGAAGCGGGGGGAAGAGACCCAGTACTTC
-,TRBJ1-5,TRBV6-1,-,CASSDWRQDQPQHF,TGTGCCAGCAGTGATTGGAGACAAGATCAGCCCCAGCATTTT
TRBD1,TRBJ1-2,TRBV7-6,-,CASSSSGQGHYGYTF,TGTGCCAGCAGCTCCTCCGGACAGGGACACTATGGCTACACCTTC
-,TRBJ2-1,TRBV6-4,once,CASSRDQRGEQFF,TGTGCCAGCAGTCGGGACCAACGAGGCGAGCAGTTCTTC
-,TRBJ2-3,TRBV12-5,-,CASGNPRSTDTQYF,TGTGCTAGTGGTAACCCAAGAAGCACAGATACGCAGTATTTT
-,TRBJ1-1,TRBV18,-,CASSPSGVVDTEAFF,TGTGCCAGCTCACCCTCGGGGGTGGTGGACACTGAAGCTTTCTTT
-,TRBJ1-4,TRBV21-1,-,CASSKYSPGYEKLFF,TGTGCCAGCAGCAAATATAGCCCAGGGTACGAAAAACTGTTTTTT
-,TRBJ1-1,TRBV6-5,-,CASSYDQGITEAFF,TGTGCCAGCAGTTACGATCAGGGCATCACTGAAGCTTTCTTT
-,TRBJ2-7,TRBV5-1,-,CASSLTYTGTYEQYF,TGCGCCAGCAGCTTGACTTATACGGGAACCTACGAGCAGTACTTC
TRBD1,TRBJ1-5,TRBV6-5,-,CASSRDRGQGPQHF,TGTGCCAGCAGTCGTGACAGGGGGCAGGGGCCCCAGCATTTT
-,TRBJ1-3,TRBV5-8,-,CASSADTGRGNTIYF,TGTGCCAGCAGCGCGGACACCGGGAGAGGAAACACCATATATTTT
-,TRBJ1-1,TRBV11-3,-,CASSRTGYTEAFF,TGTGCCAGCAGCCGGACGGGTTACACTGAAGCTTTCTTT
-,TRBJ1-1,TRBV7-9,-,CASSFQGRTEAFF,TGTGCCAGCAGCTTTCAGGGGAGAACTGAAGCTTTCTTT
-,TRBJ2-7,TRBV4-1,-,CASSQFSVDPSYEQYF,TGCGCCAGCAGCCAATTTTCCGTTGACCCTTCCTACGAGCAGTACTTC
-,TRBJ1-1,TRBV4-1,-,CASSSRQRNTEAFF,TGCGCCAGCAGCAGCCGACAGAGGAACACTGAAGCTTTCTTT
TRBD1,TRBJ2-7,TRBV27,once,CASSPLLAGGTYEQYF,TGTGCCAGCAGCCCCTTGTTAGCAGGGGGAACCTACGAGCAGTACTTC
TRBD1,TRBJ2-3,TRBV11-3,-,CASQDTTGLIWTDTQYF,TGTGCCTCGCAGGATACGACAGGGTTGATTTGGACAGATACGCAGTATTTT
-,TRBJ2-3,TRBV29-1,-,CSSLKANTDTQYF,TGCAGCTCGCTAAAGGCCAACACAGATACGCAGTATTTT
-,TRBJ1-5,TRBV7-2,-,CASSSTGNNQPQHF,TGTGCCAGCAGCTCTACAGGGAACAATCAGCCCCAGCATTTT
TRBD2,TRBJ2-3,TRBV5-1,-,CASSLASGGRDTQYF,TGCGCCAGCAGCTTGGCTAGCGGGGGCCGAGATACGCAGTATTTT
-,TRBJ1-5,TRBV20-1,-,CSAPNGQPQHF,TGCAGTGCTCCCAATGGGCAGCCCCAGCATTTT
-,TRBJ1-1,TRBV19,-,CASRLDANTEAFF,TGTGCCAGTAGGCTGGACGCGAACACTGAAGCTTTCTTT
-,TRBJ2-2,TRBV7-8,-,CASSSAGTVNTGELFF,TGTGCCAGCAGCTCGGCGGGGACGGTGAACACCGGGGAGCTGTTTTTT
TRBD2,TRBJ2-1,TRBV4-2,-,CASSPQLAGDYNNEQFF,TGTGCCAGCAGCCCACAGCTCGCGGGGGATTATAACAATGAGCAGTTCTTC
TRBD1,TRBJ1-3,TRBV6-4,-,CASIFRQGAENTIYF,TGTGCCAGCATCTTTAGACAGGGGGCTGAAAACACCATATATTTT
-,TRBJ2-2,TRBV30,-,CAWRAGQRTGELFF,TGTGCCTGGAGGGCGGGACAGCGGACCGGGGAGCTGTTTTTT
TRBD1,TRBJ1-4,TRBV19,-,CASSISGTAPYEKLFF,TGTGCCAGTAGTATCTCTGGGACAGCCCCGTATGAAAAACTGTTTTTT
-,TRBJ2-5,TRBV18,-,CASSYVGKETQYF,TGTGCCAGCTCCTACGTGGGAAAAGAGACCCAGTACTTC
-,TRBJ2-1,TRBV5-4,-,CASSPSGGRGHEQFF,TGTGCCAGCAGCCCTTCTGGGGGGCGCGGGCATGAGCAGTTCTTC
TRBD1,TRBJ2-1,TRBV2,-,CASSEGTGFRNEQFF,TGTGCCAGCAGTGAAGGGACAGGGTTTCGGAATGAGCAGTTCTTC
TRBD2,TRBJ2-2,TRBV4-1,once,CASSPRGGAGGNTGELFF,TGCGCCAGCAGCCCTCGGGGGGGAGCGGGGGGGAACACCGGGGAGCTGTTTTTT
TRBD1,TRBJ1-1,TRBV7-9,-,CASSPKGGTGEAFF,TGTGCCAGCAGCCCGAAGGGTGGGACAGGGGAAGCTTTCTTT
TRBD1,TRBJ1-2,TRBV6-1,-,CASTRDRGEHYGYTF,TGTGCCAGCACAAGGGACAGGGGGGAACATTATGGCTACACCTTC
-,TRBJ1-2,TRBV11-3,-,CASSLVAEANYGYTF,TGTGCCAGCAGCTTAGTGGCCGAGGCAAACTATGGCTACACCTTC
TRBD1,TRBJ1-3,TRBV10-3,-,CASTGGGLGNTIYF,TGTGCCTCAACAGGGGGAGGTCTTGGAAACACCATATATTTT
TRBD2,TRBJ2-2,TRBV10-3,-,CAISSSSGGAGTGELFF,TGTGCCATCAGTTCCTCTAGCGGGGGGGCCGGCACCGGGGAGCTGTTTTTT
TRBD1,TRBJ2-3,TRBV6-1,-,CASSRQGDTQYF,TGTGCCAGCAGTCGACAGGGAGATACGCAGTATTTT
-,TRBJ1-1,TRBV7-2,-,CASSETGMNTEAFF,TGTGCCAGCAGCGAGACAGGTATGAACACTGAAGCTTTCTTT
-,TRBJ1-2,TRBV19,-,CASSTGRTNYGYTF,TGTGCCAGTAGTACCGGACGGACTAACTATGGCTACACCTTC
-,TRBJ1-3,TRBV2,-,CASTPLADSGNTIYF,TGTGCCAGCACCCCCCTAGCGGACTCTGGAAACACCATATATTTT
TRBD2,TRBJ2-3,TRBV4-2,-,CASSQDGGASDTQYF,TGTGCCAGCAGCCAAGACGGGGGGGCCTCGGATACGCAGTATTTT
-,TRBJ2-1,TRBV5-1,-,CASRDGQAYNEQFF,TGCGCCAGCAGGGATGGACAAGCCTACAATGAGCAGTTCTTC
-,TRBJ1-6,TRBV5-5,-,CASSLGRNNSPLHF,TGTGCCAGCAGCTTGGGCAGAAATAATTCACCCCTCCACTTT
-,TRBJ1-3,TRBV6-4,-,CASRGARIHSGNTIYF,TGTGCCAGCAGGGGGGCTAGGATCCACTCTGGAAACACCATATATTTT
TRBD1,TRBJ1-2,TRBV2,-,CASGQGLLNYGYTF,TGTGCCAGCGGACAGGGCTTACTTAACTATGGCTACACCTTC
-,TRBJ1-2,TRBV2,once,CASSEYGLNYGYTF,TGTGCCAGCAGTGAATACGGGCTGAACTATGGCTACACCTTC
TRBD2,TRBJ2-3,TRBV7-9,-,CASRYRLAATDTQYF,TGTGCCAGCAGATATAGACTAGCAGCGACAGATACGCAGTATTTT
-,TRBJ2-5,TRBV9,-,CASSDQGEGETQYF,TGTGCCAGCAGCGACCAGGGTGAGGGAGAGACCCAGTACTTC
TRBD1,TRBJ1-3,TRBV7-9,-,CASSLGDRDFGNTIYF,TGTGCCAGCAGCTTAGGGGACAGGGATTTTGGAAACACCATATATTTT